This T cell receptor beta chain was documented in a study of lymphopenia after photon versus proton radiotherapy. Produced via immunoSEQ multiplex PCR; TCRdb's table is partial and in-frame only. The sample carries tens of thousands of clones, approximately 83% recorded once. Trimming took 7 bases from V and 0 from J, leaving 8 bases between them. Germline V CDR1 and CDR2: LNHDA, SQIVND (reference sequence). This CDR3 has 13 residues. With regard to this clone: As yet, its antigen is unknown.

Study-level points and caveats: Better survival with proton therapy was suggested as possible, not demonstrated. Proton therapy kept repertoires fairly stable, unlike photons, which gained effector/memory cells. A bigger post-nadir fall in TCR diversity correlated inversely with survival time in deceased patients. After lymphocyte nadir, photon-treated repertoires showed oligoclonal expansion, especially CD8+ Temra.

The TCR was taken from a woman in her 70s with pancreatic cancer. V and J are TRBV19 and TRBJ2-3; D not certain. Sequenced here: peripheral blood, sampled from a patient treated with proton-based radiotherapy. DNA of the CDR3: TGTGCCAGTAATTCGGACAGCACAGATACGCAGTATTTT. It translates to CASNSDSTDTQYF. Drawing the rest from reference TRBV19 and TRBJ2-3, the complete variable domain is DGGITQSPKYLFRKEGQNVTLSCEQNLNHDAMYWYRQDPGQGLRLIYYSQIVNDFQKGDIAEGYSVSREKKESFPLTVTSAQKNPTAFYLCASNSDSTDTQYFGPGTRLTVL.